The clone carrying this TCR beta chain has a single count. What it binds is unknown. The V and J ends lost 4 bases and 5 bases respectively, with 21 bases between them. There are 16 residues in the CDR3. Germline V gene lookup returns CDR1 MGHRA and CDR2 YSYEKL. Assay: immunoSEQ multiplex PCR; the TCRdb copy retains only in-frame clones and omits some. The sample has tens of thousands of clones; about four fifths are singletons. The entry originates in a study of a mutant IDH1 vaccine in newly diagnosed glioma. Turning to the study itself: Sex among treated patients split about 62% male, roughly 38% female; mean age was about 40 years. The earlier regimen, radiotherapy, temozolomide, or both, was most often both.

Stated time point: week 35, safety follow-up. Each dose delivered 300 ug of mutant IDH1 20-mer peptide subcutaneously with imiquimod. This specimen was PBMCs, taken from a glioma patient whose treatment included an IDH1 peptide vaccine. The rearrangement joins TRBV4-1 to TRBJ2-7; tentatively, D is TRBD2 (5 bases). This clonotype was obtained from a middle-aged man with glioma. CDR3 in amino acids: CASSLRASLASHEQYF. CDR3 DNA sequence: TGCGCCAGCAGCCTCCGGGCCTCCCTAGCAAGCCACGAGCAGTACTTC.